A single sample gave rise to the 13 T cell receptor beta chains below, sequenced in a study of human T cells and chemical hapten exposure. Time point of the sample: patch test 1, 2 weeks after DPC sensitization. Treatment here: therapeutic diphenylcyclopropenone sensitization with weekly scalp DPC. TCRdb redid the calling of the RACE reads with MiXCR, one entry per CDR3 protein. Among 150,000 to 200,000 distinct CDR3 sequences listed, about 14% were seen once. This specimen consisted of whole blood, obtained in connection with sensitization to the hapten diphenylcyclopropenone (DPC). The receptors derive from a woman aged 25 to 39 with alopecia areata. Some clones in this sample may be carry-over from other donors' samples.

The sample holds a few counts of this clonotype. The V and J genes are TRBV6-2 or TRBV6-3 and TRBJ2-3; D gene ambiguous. Looked up from germline, CDR1 is MNHEY and CDR2 is SVGEGT. V was clipped by 5 bases and J by 11 bases, with 20 bases between them. CDR3 length: 14 amino acids. DNA for the CDR3: TGTGCCAGCAGTACCCTGGACGCCGGGCCTGTGCAGTATTTT. This codes for CASSTLDAGPVQYF.

This clonotype was detected only a few times. The chain couples TRBV7-8 to TRBJ2-5; TRBD2 matches 9 bases. V shed 3 bases, J shed 1 base, and the junction held 6 bases outside the gene matches. The CDR3 loop spans 16 amino acids. Germline V gene lookup returns CDR1 SGHVS and CDR2 FQNEAQ. The CDR3 loop is CASSLAPSGAQETQYF. CDR3 coding DNA: TGTGCCAGCAGCTTGGCCCCTAGCGGGGCCCAAGAGACCCAGTACTTC.

V gene TRBV28 combines with J gene TRBJ2-2; D is possibly TRBD1 or TRBD2 (5 bases each). Germline-derived CDR1 and CDR2 are MDHEN and SYDVKM. This CDR3 has 15 amino acids. V was cut by 4 bases and J by 4 bases, with 13 bases left in between. The CDR3 here is CASSSRGDATGELFF. Written as DNA, the CDR3 is TGTGCCAGCAGTTCCAGAGGGGACGCCACCGGGGAGCTGTTTTTT.

The chain links TRBV5-1 to TRBJ2-3; D gene unclear. Trimming stripped 3 bases from V and 2 bases from J, with 10 bases between. CDR1 and CDR2 from the germline V gene are SGHRS and YFSETQ. The CDR3 runs 14 residues. CDR3 coding DNA: TGCGCCAGCAGCTCCGCCAGCTCCACAGATACGCAGTATTTT. Translation gives CASSSASSTDTQYF.

This clonotype has just a few counts. The V gene is TRBV7-2, the J gene TRBJ2-2; 8 bases agree with TRBD1. V shed 5 bases and J 0 bases; nucleotides not matched to a gene: 8. Germline V lookup: CDR1 SGHTA, CDR2 FQGNSA. The CDR3 is made up of 17 amino acids. DNA of the CDR3: TGTGCCAGCAGCCTTCTAGGACAGGGTTCGAACACCGGGGAGCTGTTTTTT. Translation: CASSLLGQGSNTGELFF.

In its sample, this clonotype was seen a few times. In DNA form, the CDR3 reads TGTGCCAGCAGCAGCAACGGTGGGGTAGGAGAGACCCAGTACTTC. Its protein is CASSSNGGVGETQYF. The gene calls are TRBV11-2 and TRBJ2-5; D is undetermined. The germline CDR1 and CDR2 sequences are SGHAT and FQNNGV. The germline V and J ends were trimmed by 5 bases and 4 bases, with 17 bases remaining between them. This CDR3 contains 15 residues.

This clonotype was counted a few times. V and J are TRBV7-2 and TRBJ1-6; 9 bases fit TRBD1. CDR1 and CDR2 from the germline V gene are SGHTA and FQGNSA. The CDR3 covers 15 residues. Trimming at V came to 6 bases and at J to 5 bases, leaving 5 bases not matched to a gene. CDR3 residues: CASRPQGANNSPLHF. CDR3 DNA: TGTGCCAGCAGGCCACAGGGGGCGAATAATTCACCCCTCCACTTT.

The chain joins TRBV4-3 to TRBJ2-3; a weak D match, TRBD2 (5 bases). The V end lost 0 bases, the J end lost 4 bases, and 17 bases lay between the germline ends. Germline V gives CDR1 LGHNA, CDR2 YSLEER. This CDR3 is built from 17 residues. The CDR3 DNA reads TGCGCCAGCAGCCAAGACCTACCCGGGGTTTGGGCAGATACGCAGTATTTT. Translated, it gives CASSQDLPGVWADTQYF.

The gene calls are TRBV7-9 and TRBJ2-7; 8 bases map to TRBD2. J gave up 6 bases and V 0 bases, and 1 base lay outside the gene matches. This CDR3 region has 13 residues. Germline V gene sequence: CDR1 SEHNR, CDR2 FQNEAQ (reference sequence). The CDR3 nucleotides are TGTGCCAGCAGCTTAGCGACTAGCGTCGAGCAGTACTTC. Protein product: CASSLATSVEQYF.

As for this clonotype: This clone may be a read error of a much larger clone one base away. The chain couples TRBV19 to TRBJ2-1, with TRBD1 identical over 8 bases. The J call may be mistaken, given a closer DNA end match to TRBJ2-7. The CDR3 sequence is 18 residues long. Germline assignment: CDR1 LNHDA and CDR2 SQIVND (reference sequence). CDR3 sequence (DNA): TGTGCCAGTACCTCCCCCCCCGGGACAGGAGCCCCTTACAATGAGCAGTACTTC. Its protein is CASTSPPGTGAPYNEQYF.

This clonotype came up a few times. This rearrangement joins TRBV28 to TRBJ1-5; D is undetermined. This CDR3 has 13 residues. CDR1 is MDHEN and CDR2 is SYDVKM in the germline V gene. The V end lost 6 bases, the J end lost 3 bases, and 9 bases lay between the germline ends. CDR3 sequence reads: CASRMAFNQPQHF. CDR3 DNA sequence: TGTGCCAGCAGGATGGCCTTCAATCAGCCCCAGCATTTT.

V gene TRBV10-3 combines with J gene TRBJ2-1; D ambiguous. Trimming took off 5 bases at V and 3 bases at J, with 8 bases between the two ends. The CDR3 is made up of 13 amino acids. Germline loops: CDR1 ENHRY, CDR2 SYGVKD. In DNA form, the CDR3 reads TGTGCCATCAGTAAGGGAATCTACAATGAGCAGTTCTTC. It codes for CAISKGIYNEQFF.

V gene TRBV7-9 combines with J gene TRBJ2-2; D uncertain. This CDR3 is built from 12 residues. Germline CDR1 SEHNR, CDR2 FQNEAQ (reference sequence). V lost 3 bases, J lost 7 bases, and 6 bases lay in between. CDR3 residues: CASSFPYGELFF. CDR3 in DNA: TGTGCCAGCAGCTTCCCCTACGGGGAGCTGTTTTTT.